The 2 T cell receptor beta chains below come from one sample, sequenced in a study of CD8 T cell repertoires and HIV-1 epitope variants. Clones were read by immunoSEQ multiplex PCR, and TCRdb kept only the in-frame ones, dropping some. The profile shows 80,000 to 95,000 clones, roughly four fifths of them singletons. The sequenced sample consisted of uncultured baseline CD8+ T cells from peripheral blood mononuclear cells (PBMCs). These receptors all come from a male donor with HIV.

The DNA of the CDR3 is TGCAGCGTGAGGGGGTTCTCTGGGGCCAACGTCCTGACTTTC. Translation gives CSVRGFSGANVLTF. This chain links TRBV29-1 with TRBJ2-6; a possible D gene is TRBD1 (6 bases). Germline values: CDR1 SQVTM, CDR2 ANQGSEA. V was clipped by 6 bases and J by 0 bases, with 9 bases between them. The CDR3 has 14 amino acids.

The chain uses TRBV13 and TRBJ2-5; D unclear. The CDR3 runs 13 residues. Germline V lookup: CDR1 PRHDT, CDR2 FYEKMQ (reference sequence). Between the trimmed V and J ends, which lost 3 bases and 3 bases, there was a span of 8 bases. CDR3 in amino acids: CASSFLDKETQYF. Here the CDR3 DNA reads TGTGCCAGCAGCTTTCTAGATAAAGAGACCCAGTACTTC.